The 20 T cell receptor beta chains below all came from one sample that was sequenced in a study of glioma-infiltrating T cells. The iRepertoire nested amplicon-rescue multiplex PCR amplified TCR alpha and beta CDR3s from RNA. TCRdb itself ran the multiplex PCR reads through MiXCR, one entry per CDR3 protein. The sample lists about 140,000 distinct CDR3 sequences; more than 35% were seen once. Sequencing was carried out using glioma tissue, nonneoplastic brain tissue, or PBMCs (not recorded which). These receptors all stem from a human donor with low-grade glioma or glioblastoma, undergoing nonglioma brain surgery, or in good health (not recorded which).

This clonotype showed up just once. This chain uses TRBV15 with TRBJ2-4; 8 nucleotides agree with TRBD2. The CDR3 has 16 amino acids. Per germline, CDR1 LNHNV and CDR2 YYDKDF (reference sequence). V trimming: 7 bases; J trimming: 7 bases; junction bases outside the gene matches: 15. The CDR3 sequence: CATNPEAGALGNIQYF. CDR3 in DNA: TGTGCCACCAACCCGGAAGCGGGGGCCCTCGGGAACATTCAGTACTTC.

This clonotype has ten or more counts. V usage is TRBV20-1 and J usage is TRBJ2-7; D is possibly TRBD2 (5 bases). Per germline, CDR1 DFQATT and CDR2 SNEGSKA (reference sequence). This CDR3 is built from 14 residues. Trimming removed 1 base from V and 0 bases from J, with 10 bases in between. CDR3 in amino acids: CSARVITSSYEQYF. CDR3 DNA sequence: TGCAGTGCTAGAGTCATAACTAGCTCCTACGAGCAGTACTTC.

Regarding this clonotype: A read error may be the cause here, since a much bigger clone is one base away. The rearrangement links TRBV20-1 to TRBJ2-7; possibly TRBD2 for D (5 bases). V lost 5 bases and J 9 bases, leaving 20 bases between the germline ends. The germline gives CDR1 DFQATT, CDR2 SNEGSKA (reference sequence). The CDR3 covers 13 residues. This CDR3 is CSAGGRNGNVQYF. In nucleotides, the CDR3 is TGCAGTGCTGGAGGTAGGAATGGCAATGTGCAGTACTTC.

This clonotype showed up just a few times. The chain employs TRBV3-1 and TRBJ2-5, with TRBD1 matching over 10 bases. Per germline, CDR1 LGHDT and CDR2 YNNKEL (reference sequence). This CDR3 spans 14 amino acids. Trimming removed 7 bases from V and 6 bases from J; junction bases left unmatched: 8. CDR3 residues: CASNRQGALKTQYF. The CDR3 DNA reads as TGTGCCAGCAACCGACAGGGGGCTTTGAAGACCCAGTACTTC.

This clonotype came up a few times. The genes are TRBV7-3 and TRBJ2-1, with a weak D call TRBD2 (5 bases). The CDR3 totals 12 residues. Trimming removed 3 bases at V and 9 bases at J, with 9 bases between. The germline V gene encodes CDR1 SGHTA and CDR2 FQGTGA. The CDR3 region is CASSLWGAEQFF. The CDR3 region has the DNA TGTGCCAGCAGCTTGTGGGGAGCTGAGCAGTTCTTC.

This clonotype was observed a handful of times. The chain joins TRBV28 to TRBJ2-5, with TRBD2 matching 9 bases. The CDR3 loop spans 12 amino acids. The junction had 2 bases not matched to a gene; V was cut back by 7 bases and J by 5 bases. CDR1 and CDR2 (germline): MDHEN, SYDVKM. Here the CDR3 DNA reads TGTGCCAGCAATAGCGGGAGTGAGACCCAGTACTTC. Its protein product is CASNSGSETQYF.

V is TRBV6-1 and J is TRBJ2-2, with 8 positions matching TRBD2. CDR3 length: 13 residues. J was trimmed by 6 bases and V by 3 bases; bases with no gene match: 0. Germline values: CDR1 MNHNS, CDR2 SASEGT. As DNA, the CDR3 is TGTGCCAGCAGTGAGCGGGAGGCCGGGGAGCTGTTTTTT. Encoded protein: CASSEREAGELFF.

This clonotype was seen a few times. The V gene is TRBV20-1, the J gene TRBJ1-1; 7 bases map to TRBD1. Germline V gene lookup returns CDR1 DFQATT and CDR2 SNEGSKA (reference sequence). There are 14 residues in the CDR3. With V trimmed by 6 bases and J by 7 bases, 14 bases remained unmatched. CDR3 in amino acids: CSAEGTENSLEAFF. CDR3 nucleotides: TGCAGTGCAGAAGGGACAGAGAATAGCCTTGAAGCTTTCTTT.

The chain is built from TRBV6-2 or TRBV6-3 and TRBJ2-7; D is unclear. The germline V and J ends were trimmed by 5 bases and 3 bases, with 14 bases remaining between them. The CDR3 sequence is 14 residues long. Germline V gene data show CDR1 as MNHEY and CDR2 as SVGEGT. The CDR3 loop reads CASSPADWDYEQYF. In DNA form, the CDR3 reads TGTGCCAGCAGTCCAGCAGATTGGGACTACGAGCAGTACTTC.

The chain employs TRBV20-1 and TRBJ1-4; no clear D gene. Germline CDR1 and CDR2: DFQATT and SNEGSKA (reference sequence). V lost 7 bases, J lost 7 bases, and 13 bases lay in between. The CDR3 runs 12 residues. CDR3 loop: CSDRSLGEKLFF. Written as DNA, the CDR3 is TGCAGTGACCGCTCTCTGGGTGAAAAACTGTTTTTT.

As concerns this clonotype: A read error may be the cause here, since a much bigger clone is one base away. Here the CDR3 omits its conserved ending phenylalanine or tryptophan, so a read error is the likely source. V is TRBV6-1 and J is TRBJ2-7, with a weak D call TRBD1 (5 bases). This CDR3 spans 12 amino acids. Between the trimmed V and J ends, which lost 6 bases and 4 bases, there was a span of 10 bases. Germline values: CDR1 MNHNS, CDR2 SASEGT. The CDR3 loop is CASRARTYEQYL. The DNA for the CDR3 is TGTGCCAGCAGGGCACGGACATACGAGCAGTACTTA.

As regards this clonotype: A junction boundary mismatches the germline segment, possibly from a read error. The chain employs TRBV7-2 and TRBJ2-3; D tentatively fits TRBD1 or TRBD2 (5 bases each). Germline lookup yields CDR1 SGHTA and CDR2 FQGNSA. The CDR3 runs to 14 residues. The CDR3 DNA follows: TGTGCCATCAGCTCGGGACCTGGGGCAGATACGCAGTATTTT. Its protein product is CAISSGPGADTQYF.

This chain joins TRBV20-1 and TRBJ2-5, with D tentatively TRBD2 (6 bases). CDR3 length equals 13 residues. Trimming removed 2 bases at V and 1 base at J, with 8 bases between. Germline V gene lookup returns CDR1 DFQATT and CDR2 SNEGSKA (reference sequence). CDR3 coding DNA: TGCAGTGCTAGACTGGGACTCCAAGAGACCCAGTACTTC. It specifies CSARLGLQETQYF.

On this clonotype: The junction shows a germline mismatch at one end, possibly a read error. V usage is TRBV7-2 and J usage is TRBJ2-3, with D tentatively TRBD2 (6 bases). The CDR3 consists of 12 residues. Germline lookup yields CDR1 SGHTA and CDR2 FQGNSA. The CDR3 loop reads CARSYGGDTQYF. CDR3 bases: TGTGCCCGCAGCTACGGAGGGGATACGCAGTATTTT.

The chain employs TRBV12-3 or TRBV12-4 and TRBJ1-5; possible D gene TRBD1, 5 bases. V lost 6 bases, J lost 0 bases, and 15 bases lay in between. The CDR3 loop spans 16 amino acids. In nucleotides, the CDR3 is TGTGCCAGCAGCTCGACAGTGGCCTATAGCAATCAGCCCCAGCATTTT. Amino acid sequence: CASSSTVAYSNQPQHF.

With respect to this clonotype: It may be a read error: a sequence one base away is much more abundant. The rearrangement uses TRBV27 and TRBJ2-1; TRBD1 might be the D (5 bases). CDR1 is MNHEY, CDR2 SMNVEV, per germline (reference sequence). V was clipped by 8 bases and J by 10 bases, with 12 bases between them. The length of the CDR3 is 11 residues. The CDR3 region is CASADSYEQFF. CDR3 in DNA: TGTGCCAGCGCCGACAGCTACGAGCAGTTCTTC.

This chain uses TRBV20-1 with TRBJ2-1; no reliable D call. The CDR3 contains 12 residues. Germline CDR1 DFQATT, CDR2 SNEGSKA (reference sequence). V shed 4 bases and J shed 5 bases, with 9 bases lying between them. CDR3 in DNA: TGCAGTGCTAAGGCGTTCCACAATGAGCAGTTCTTC. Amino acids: CSAKAFHNEQFF.

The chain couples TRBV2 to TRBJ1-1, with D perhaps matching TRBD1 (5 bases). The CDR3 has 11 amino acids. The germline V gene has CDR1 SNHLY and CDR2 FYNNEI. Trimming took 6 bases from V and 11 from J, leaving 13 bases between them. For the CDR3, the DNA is TGTGCCAGCAGGAGACAGTTCGGGGCTTTCTTT. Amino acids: CASRRQFGAFF.

The CDR3 reads CASSYSRSSYNEQFF. DNA of the CDR3: TGTGCCAGCAGTTACTCCCGGTCCTCCTACAATGAGCAGTTCTTC. The chain joins TRBV6-6 to TRBJ2-1; D not resolved. The V end lost 0 bases, the J end lost 0 bases, and 6 bases lay between the germline ends. This CDR3 is 15 amino acids long. CDR1 is MNHNY and CDR2 is SVGAGI in the germline V gene (reference sequence).

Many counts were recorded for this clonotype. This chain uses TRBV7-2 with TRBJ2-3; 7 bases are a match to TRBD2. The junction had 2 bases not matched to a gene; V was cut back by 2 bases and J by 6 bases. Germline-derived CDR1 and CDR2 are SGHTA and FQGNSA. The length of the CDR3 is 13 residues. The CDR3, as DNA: TGTGCCAGCAGCTTACGACTAGCCGATACGCAGTATTTT. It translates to CASSLRLADTQYF. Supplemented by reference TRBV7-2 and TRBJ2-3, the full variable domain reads GAGVSQSPSNKVTEKGKDVELRCDPISGHTALYWYRQSLGQGLEFLIYFQGNSAPDKSGLPSDRFSAERTGGSVSTLTIQRTQQEDSAVYLCASSLRLADTQYFGPGTRLTVL.